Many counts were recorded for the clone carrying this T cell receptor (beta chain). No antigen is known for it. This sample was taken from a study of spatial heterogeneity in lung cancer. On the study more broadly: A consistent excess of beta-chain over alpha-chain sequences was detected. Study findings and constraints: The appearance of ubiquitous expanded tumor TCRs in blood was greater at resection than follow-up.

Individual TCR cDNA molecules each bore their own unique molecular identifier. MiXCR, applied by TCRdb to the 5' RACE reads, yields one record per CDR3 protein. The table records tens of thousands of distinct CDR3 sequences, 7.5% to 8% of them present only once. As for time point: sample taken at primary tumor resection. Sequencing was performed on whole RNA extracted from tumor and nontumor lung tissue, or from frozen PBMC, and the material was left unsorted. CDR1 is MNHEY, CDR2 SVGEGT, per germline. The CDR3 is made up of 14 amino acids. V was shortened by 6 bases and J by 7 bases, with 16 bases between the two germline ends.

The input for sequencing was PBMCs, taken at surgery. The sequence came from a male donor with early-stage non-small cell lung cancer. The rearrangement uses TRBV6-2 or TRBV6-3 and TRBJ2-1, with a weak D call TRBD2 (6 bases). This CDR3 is CASSSAGAGNEQFF. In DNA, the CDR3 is TGTGCCAGCAGCTCAGCCGGGGCGGGAAATGAGCAGTTCTTC.